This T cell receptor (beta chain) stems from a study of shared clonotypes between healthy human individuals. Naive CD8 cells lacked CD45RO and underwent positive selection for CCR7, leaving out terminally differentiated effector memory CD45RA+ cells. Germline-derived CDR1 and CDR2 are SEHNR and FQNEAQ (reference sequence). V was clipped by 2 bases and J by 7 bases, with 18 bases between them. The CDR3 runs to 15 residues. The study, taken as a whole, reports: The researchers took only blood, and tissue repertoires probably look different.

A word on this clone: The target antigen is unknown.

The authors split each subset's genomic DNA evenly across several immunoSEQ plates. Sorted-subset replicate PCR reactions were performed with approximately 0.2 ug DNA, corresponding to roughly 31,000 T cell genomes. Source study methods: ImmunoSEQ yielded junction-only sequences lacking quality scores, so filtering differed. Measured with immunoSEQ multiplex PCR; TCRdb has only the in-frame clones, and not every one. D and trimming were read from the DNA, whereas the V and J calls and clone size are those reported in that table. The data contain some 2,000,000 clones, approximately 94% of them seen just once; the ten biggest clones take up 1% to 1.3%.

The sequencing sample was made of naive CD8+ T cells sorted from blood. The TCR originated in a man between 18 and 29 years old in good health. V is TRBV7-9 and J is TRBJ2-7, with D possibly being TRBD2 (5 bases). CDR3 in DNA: TGTGCCAGCAGCTTATTTGTCCGGGCCCCGGGGGAGCAGTACTTC. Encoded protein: CASSLFVRAPGEQYF.